One TCR beta chain is described in this entry. Its target is unknown. Trimming cost V 3 bases and J 3 bases, with 12 bases left between them. Germline values: CDR1 SGHRS, CDR2 YFSETQ. The CDR3 extends over 14 amino acids. This entry comes from a study of T cell responses to AZD1222 COVID-19 vaccine. Study-wide background: Pooling covered second doses at about 4 or about 12 weeks. Study-wide results and limits: Along spike, vaccine-associated CD4 TCRs were found throughout, with dominance at 160-218 and 743-854. Close to half of spike-specific TCRs reportedly recognize unmutated variant regions.

TCRdb keeps only in-frame clones here, not all; method: immunoSEQ multiplex PCR. This table holds some 170,000 clones, approximately 91% found once. The source of this sequence is an adult in good health. The sequenced sample was peripheral blood, obtained on day 0 of AZD1222 vaccination. The chain links TRBV5-1 to TRBJ1-1; weak D call: TRBD1 (5 bases). The CDR3 sequence is CASSSIGGYTEAFF. Written as DNA, the CDR3 is TGCGCCAGCAGCTCCATCGGGGGGTACACTGAAGCTTTCTTT.